The clone carrying this TCR beta chain was counted only a few times. Trimming cost V 0 bases and J 8 bases; bases outside gene matches: 4. The germline V gene has CDR1 LNHNV and CDR2 YYDKDF (reference sequence). The CDR3 has 15 amino acids. Seattle patients were enrolled during active infection and followed longitudinally. The entry originates in a study of blood T cell repertoires in COVID-19. Across the whole study: Sample material is recorded as cDNA or gDNA derived from T cells, B-cell-depleted T cells, or PBMCs.

Original processing methods: Estimation of nucleated cell counts was performed using reference gene primer amplification. Clones were read by immunoSEQ multiplex PCR, and TCRdb kept only the in-frame ones, dropping some. The V and J calls and clone size come from that table; D and trimming were worked out from the DNA. The sample has some 200,000 clones; under 90% are singletons. Input material: peripheral blood. The rearrangement joins TRBV15 to TRBJ2-1; 10 bases line up with TRBD2. The clonotype originates from an elderly woman with COVID-19, enrolled during active disease. CDR3 nucleotide sequence: TGTGCCACCAGCAGAGAGGGACTAGCGAACGATGAGCAGTTCTTC. Amino acid sequence: CATSREGLANDEQFF. The full variable domain, with the rest looked up from reference TRBV15 and TRBJ2-1, is DAMVIQNPRYQVTQFGKPVTLSCSQTLNHNVMYWYQQKSSQAPKLLFHYYDKDFNNEADTPDNFQSRRPNTSFCFLDIRSPGLGDTAMYLCATSREGLANDEQFFGPGTRLTVL.